The rows below give T cell receptor beta chains drawn from one sample of a study of T cells expressing NK-cell markers. TCRdb re-called the 5' RACE reads; every CDR3 protein appears as one record, without DNA. The sample's table shows about 460,000 distinct CDR3 sequences. The sequencing input was blood T cells: a sorted CD56 or NKG2C T cell subset, CD4+ or CD8+ T cells, or bulk PBMC T cells (not recorded which). The receptors come from a woman aged 45-65 years in good health. Both conserved end residues are part of each CDR3.

j_gene | v_gene | CDR3aa
TRBJ2-2 | TRBV5-6 | CASSLNRGASNGELFF
TRBJ2-2 | TRBV20-1 | CSARVGRAGTGELFF
TRBJ1-4 | TRBV3-1 | CASSQRSGNEKLFF
TRBJ2-3 | TRBV5-1 | CASSLALESTDTQYF
TRBJ1-3 | TRBV21-1 | CASSKAEGRGNTIYF
TRBJ2-1 | TRBV11-3 | CASSLEGRREGQEQFF
TRBJ2-5 | TRBV18 | CASSPRTIQETQYF
TRBJ2-5 | TRBV7-9 | CASSLASGVETQYF
TRBJ1-5 | TRBV7-9 | CASSSDRADQPQHF
TRBJ1-6 | TRBV20-1 | CSASIGGNSPLHF
TRBJ2-3 | TRBV12-3/TRBV12-4 | CASSLARGADTQYF
TRBJ1-2 | TRBV24-1 | CATSDGAFRGYTF
TRBJ2-1 | TRBV5-1 | CASSADSATYYNEQFF
TRBJ2-2 | TRBV5-1 | CASSVTGRGTGELFF
TRBJ2-3 | TRBV10-2 | CASSGSYSTDTQYF
TRBJ2-5 | TRBV14 | CASSLNSGKTQYF
TRBJ1-5 | TRBV5-7 | CASSPQGCNQPQHF